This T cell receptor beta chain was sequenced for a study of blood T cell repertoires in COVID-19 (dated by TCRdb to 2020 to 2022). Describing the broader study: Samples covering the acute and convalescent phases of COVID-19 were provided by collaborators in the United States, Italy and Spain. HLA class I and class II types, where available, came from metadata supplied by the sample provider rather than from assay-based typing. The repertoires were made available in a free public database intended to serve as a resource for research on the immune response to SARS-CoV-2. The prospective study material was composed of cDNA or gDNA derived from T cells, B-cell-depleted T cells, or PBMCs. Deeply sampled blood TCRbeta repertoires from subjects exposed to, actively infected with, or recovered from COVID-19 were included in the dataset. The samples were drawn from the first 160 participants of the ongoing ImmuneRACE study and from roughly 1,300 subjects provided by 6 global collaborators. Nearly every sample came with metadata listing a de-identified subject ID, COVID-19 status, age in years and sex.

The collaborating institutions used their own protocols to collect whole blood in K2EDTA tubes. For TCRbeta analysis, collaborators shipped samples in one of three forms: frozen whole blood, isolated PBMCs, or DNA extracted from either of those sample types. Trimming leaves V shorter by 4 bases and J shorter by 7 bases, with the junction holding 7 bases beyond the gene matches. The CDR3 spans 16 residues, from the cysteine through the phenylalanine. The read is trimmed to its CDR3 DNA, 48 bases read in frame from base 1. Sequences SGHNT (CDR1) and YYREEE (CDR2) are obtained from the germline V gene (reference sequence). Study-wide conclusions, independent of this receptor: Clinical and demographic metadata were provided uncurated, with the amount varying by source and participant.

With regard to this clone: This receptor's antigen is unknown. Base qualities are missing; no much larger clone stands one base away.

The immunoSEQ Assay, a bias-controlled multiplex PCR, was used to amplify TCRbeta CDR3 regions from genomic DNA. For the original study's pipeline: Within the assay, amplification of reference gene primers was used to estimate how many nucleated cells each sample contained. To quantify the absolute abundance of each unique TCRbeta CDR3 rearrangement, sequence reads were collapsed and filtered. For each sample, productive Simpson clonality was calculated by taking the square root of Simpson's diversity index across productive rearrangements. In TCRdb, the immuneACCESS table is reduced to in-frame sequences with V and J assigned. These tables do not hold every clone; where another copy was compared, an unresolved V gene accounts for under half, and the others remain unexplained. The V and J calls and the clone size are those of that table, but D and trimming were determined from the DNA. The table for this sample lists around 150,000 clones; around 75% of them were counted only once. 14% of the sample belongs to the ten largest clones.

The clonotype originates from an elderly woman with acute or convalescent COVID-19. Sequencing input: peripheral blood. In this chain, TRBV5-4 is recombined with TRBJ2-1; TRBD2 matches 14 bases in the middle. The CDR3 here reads CASSPQTSGGVNEQFF. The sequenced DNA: TGTGCCAGCAGCCCGCAGACTAGCGGGGGGGTAAATGAGCAGTTCTTC.